Shown below are 10 T cell receptor beta chains from a single sample sequenced in a study of blood T cell repertoires in COVID-19. TCRdb's copy holds only in-frame clones and misses some; the assay was immunoSEQ multiplex PCR. Among some 260,000 clones listed, approximately 84% were seen once. The specimen was PBMCs or T cells enriched from blood (not recorded which). The source is a man aged 35-49 years who had recovered from COVID-19.

The rearrangement uses TRBV19 and TRBJ1-2; a possible D gene is TRBD1 (6 bases). Germline-derived CDR1 and CDR2 are LNHDA and SQIVND (reference sequence). The CDR3 sequence is 15 residues long. V lost 5 bases to trimming and J lost 0 bases, with 13 bases between them. CDR3 residues: CASSVQQGSNYGYTF. For the CDR3, the DNA is TGTGCCAGTAGTGTACAACAGGGTTCTAACTATGGCTACACCTTC.

V gene TRBV19 combines with J gene TRBJ1-5, with 7 bases matching TRBD1. The germline V gene encodes CDR1 LNHDA and CDR2 SQIVND (reference sequence). The CDR3 totals 15 residues. With 3 bases clipped from V and 3 bases from J, the junction kept 5 bases outside the gene matches. CDR3 sequence reads: CASSMSRGINQPQHF. For the CDR3, the DNA is TGTGCCAGTAGTATGTCCAGGGGGATCAATCAGCCCCAGCATTTT.

The CDR3 is CSVKMTGGYEQYF. The CDR3 DNA reads TGCAGCGTCAAAATGACAGGGGGCTACGAGCAGTACTTC. The rearrangement joins TRBV29-1 to TRBJ2-7, with 9 bases lining up with TRBD1. Trimming cost V 6 bases and J 3 bases; bases outside gene matches: 6. Germline CDR1 SQVTM, CDR2 ANQGSEA. The CDR3 has 13 amino acids.

This chain uses TRBV27 with TRBJ2-7; 8 bases line up with TRBD2. V dropped 3 bases and J dropped 0; count of bases not matched to a gene: 1. Germline assignment: CDR1 MNHEY and CDR2 SMNVEV (reference sequence). The CDR3 sequence is 14 residues long. The CDR3 sequence: CASSLGTSSYEQYF. As DNA, the CDR3 is TGTGCCAGCAGTTTGGGGACTAGCTCCTACGAGCAGTACTTC.

This rearrangement joins TRBV18 to TRBJ1-4; D call uncertain. Trimming cost V 0 bases and J 7 bases, with 12 bases left between them. Germline V gene data show CDR1 as KGHSH and CDR2 as LQKENI. This CDR3 contains 15 residues. As DNA, the CDR3 is TGTGCCAGCTCACCACCGTCAGGTACTGGTGAAAAACTGTTTTTT. Protein sequence: CASSPPSGTGEKLFF.

This clone appeared a few times. The V and J genes are TRBV5-1 and TRBJ1-1; D is undetermined. V gave up 6 bases and J gave up 3 bases, with 9 bases separating them. CDR1 is SGHRS and CDR2 is YFSETQ in the germline V gene. This CDR3 contains 12 residues. The CDR3: CASTGGYTEAFF. In DNA form, the CDR3 reads TGCGCCAGCACGGGCGGGTACACTGAAGCTTTCTTT.

J is TRBJ1-5 and V is TRBV5-4; 7 bases are shared with TRBD1. J was trimmed by 7 bases and V by 4 bases; bases with no gene match: 5. This CDR3 comprises 13 residues. CDR1 and CDR2 from the germline V gene are SGHNT and YYREEE (reference sequence). For the CDR3, the DNA is TGTGCCAGCAGCCACGACAGGGACCAGCCCCAGCATTTT. It encodes CASSHDRDQPQHF.

The rearrangement joins TRBV27 to TRBJ1-4, with 7 bases fitting TRBD1. After removal of 5 bases from V and 0 bases from J, the junction contained 12 bases not matched to a gene. Germline CDR1 is MNHEY and CDR2 is SMNVEV (reference sequence). This CDR3 is 18 amino acids long. The CDR3 bases are TGTGCCAGCAGTCTCCGTCCGGGACAGAGAGCAACTAATGAAAAACTGTTTTTT. Translated: CASSLRPGQRATNEKLFF.

CDR3 in amino acids: CASSLVPGQGKLFF. CDR3 bases: TGTGCCAGCAGCTTAGTACCGGGACAGGGGAAACTGTTTTTT. The rearrangement joins TRBV7-9 to TRBJ1-4; 10 bases line up with TRBD1. Germline V CDR1 and CDR2: SEHNR, FQNEAQ (reference sequence). The CDR3 is made up of 14 amino acids. Losses at the gene ends were 1 base for V and 11 bases for J; bases not matched to a gene: 4.

The chain uses TRBV6-5 and TRBJ1-5; 7 bases map to TRBD1. Germline lookup yields CDR1 MNHEY and CDR2 SVGAGI. Unmatched junction bases numbered 9, after V lost 10 bases and J lost 6 bases. The CDR3 contains 13 residues. In nucleotides, the CDR3 is TGTGCCACCACAGGGGCACTCGGTCAGCCCCAGCATTTT. Its protein is CATTGALGQPQHF.